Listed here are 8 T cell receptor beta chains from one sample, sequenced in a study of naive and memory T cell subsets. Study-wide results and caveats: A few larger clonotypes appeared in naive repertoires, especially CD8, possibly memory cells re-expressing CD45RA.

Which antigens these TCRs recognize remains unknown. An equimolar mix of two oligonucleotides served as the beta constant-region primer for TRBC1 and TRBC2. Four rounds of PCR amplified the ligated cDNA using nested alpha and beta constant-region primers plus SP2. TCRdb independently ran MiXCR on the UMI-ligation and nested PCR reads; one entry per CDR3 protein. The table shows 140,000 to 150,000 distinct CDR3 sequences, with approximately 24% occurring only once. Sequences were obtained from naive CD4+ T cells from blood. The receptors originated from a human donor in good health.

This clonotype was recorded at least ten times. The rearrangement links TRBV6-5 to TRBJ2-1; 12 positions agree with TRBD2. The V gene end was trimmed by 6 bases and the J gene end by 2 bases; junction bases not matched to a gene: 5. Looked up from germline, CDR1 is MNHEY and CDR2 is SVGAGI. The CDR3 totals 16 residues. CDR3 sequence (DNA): TGTGCCAGCAGCGGACTAGCGGGAACCACCTACAATGAGCAGTTCTTC. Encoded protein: CASSGLAGTTYNEQFF.

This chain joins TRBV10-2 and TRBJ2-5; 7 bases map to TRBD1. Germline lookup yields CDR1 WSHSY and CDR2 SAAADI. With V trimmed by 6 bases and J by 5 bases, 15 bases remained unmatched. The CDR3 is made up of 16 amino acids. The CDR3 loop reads CASRRGSATGRETQYF. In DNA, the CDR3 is TGCGCCAGCAGAAGAGGGTCCGCGACAGGGCGCGAGACCCAGTACTTC.

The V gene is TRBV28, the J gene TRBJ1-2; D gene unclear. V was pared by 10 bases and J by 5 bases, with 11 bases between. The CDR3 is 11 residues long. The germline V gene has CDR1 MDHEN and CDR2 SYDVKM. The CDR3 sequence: CANQHRYGYTF. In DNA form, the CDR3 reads TGTGCCAACCAGCATCGTTATGGCTACACCTTC.

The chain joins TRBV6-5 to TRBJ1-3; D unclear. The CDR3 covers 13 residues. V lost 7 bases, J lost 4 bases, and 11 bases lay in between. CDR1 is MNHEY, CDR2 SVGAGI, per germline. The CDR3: CASTTRTGNTIYF. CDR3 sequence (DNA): TGTGCCAGCACCACGAGAACGGGAAACACCATATATTTT.

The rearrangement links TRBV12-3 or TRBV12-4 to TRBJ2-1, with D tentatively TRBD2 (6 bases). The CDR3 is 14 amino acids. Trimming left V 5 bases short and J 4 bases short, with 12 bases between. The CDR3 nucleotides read TGTGCCAGCAGTGCCGGGACTCGATACAATGAGCAGTTCTTC. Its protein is CASSAGTRYNEQFF.

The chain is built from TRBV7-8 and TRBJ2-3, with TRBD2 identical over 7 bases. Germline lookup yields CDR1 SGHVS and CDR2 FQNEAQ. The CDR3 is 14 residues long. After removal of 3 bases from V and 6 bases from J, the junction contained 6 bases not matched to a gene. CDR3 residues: CASSFTGGGDTQYF. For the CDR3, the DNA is TGTGCCAGCAGCTTTACGGGAGGAGGGGATACGCAGTATTTT.

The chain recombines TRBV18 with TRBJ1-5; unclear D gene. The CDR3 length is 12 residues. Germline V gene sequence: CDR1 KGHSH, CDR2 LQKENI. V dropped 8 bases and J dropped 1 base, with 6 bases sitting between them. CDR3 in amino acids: CASQYSNQPQHF. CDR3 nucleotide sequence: TGTGCCAGCCAGTACAGCAATCAGCCCCAGCATTTT.

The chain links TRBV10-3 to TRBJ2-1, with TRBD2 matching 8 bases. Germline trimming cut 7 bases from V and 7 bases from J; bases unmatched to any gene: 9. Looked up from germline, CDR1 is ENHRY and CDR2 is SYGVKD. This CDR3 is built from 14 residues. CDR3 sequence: CAINGAGVANEQFF. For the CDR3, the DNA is TGTGCCATCAACGGAGCGGGAGTAGCGAATGAGCAGTTCTTC.